Here is one T cell receptor beta chain with its context. The antigen remains undetermined. This sample was taken from a study of shared clonotypes between healthy human individuals. Whole-study context: There were three CD4 naive, three CD4 memory, two CD8 naive and one CD8 memory plates per donor.

Deletions cut 8 bases from V and 4 bases from J, with 15 bases between. The germline gives CDR1 LNHDA, CDR2 SQIVND (reference sequence). The CDR3 runs to 13 residues. CD45RO-negative, CCR7-selected cells formed the naive CD8 fraction, which excluded terminally differentiated effector memory CD45RA+ cells. Replicate PCRs for sorted subsets used about 200 ng DNA; this equaled some 30,000 T cell genomes. This table comes from immunoSEQ multiplex PCR, and its TCRdb copy is limited to in-frame clones, with some not included. Among roughly 2,000,000 clones listed, about 95% were seen once. Study observations and caveats: When compared with the clonotypes that were shared by all four sorted-subset donors, the non-shared clonotypes turned out to have lower generation probabilities. Expectations were that clonotype sharing among donors would be affected by sequencing depth.

Sequenced material: naive CD8+ T cells sorted from blood. The clonotype was recovered from a man aged 18 to 35 in good health. V is TRBV19 and J is TRBJ2-7, with D perhaps matching TRBD1 or TRBD2 (5 bases each). CDR3: CASGPGDGYEQYF. In DNA, the CDR3 is TGTGCCAGTGGGCCCGGGGACGGATACGAGCAGTACTTC. Using reference TRBV19 and TRBJ2-7 for the parts outside the CDR3, the full variable domain is DGGITQSPKYLFRKEGQNVTLSCEQNLNHDAMYWYRQDPGQGLRLIYYSQIVNDFQKGDIAEGYSVSREKKESFPLTVTSAQKNPTAFYLCASGPGDGYEQYFGPGTRLTVT.